This TCR beta chain is from a study of T cell repertoires in cytomegalovirus infection. Study-wide context: Signatures in public TCR beta sequences pointed to both CMV infection and matching HLA type.

Via MiXCR, TCRdb re-called the reads, giving one row per CDR3 protein. This table has some 680,000 distinct CDR3 sequences, less than 40% appearing once. V gave up 2 bases and J gave up 4 bases, with 14 bases separating them. This CDR3 comprises 15 residues. Germline V gives CDR1 SGHVS, CDR2 FQNEAQ. Study findings and constraints: Totalled public TCR beta family frequency picked out people who carried CMV plus the relevant HLA. The ex vivo response was dominated by HLA-C-restricted CMV-specific TCR beta clonotypes.

Comment on this clonotype: Its antigen is undetermined.

The sequenced material came from PBMCs. This sequence joins TRBV7-8 and TRBJ1-1; no reliable D call. The receptor comes from a human donor in good health (CMV status not recorded). Some clones in this sample may be carry-over from other donors' samples. The CDR3 nucleotides read TGTGCCAGCAGCTTAAAGGTTGGACGCGGCACTGAAGCTTTCTTT. Translation gives CASSLKVGRGTEAFF.